This TCR beta chain was identified during a study of B cell selection in AIRE deficiency. Regarding this clone: No antigen is known for it.

Study processing details: Patients' Tregs yielded roughly 5x10^4 distinct TCRbeta sequences; donors' some 1x10^5. Data came from immunoSEQ multiplex PCR; TCRdb stores just in-frame clones and leaves some out. V and J calls and clone size are those listed in that table; D and trimming were worked out from the DNA. The data hold fewer than 25,000 clones, with over 90% observed a single time. Trimming took 3 bases from V and 0 from J, leaving 14 bases between them. The CDR3 has 17 residues. Germline-derived CDR1 and CDR2 are SGHTA and FQGNSA. Regulatory T cells were sorted as CD4+CD25hiCD127low/negative. Control samples were from healthy, unrelated donors. Overall study findings and caveats: AIRE-deficient Tconv and Treg repertoires matched healthy donors in TCRBV, CDR3 length, diversity. Shorter CDR3s marked shared Treg sequences, biased toward few non-templated insertions.

Sequencing used CD4+CD25+ Tregs sorted from PBMCs. The sequence derives from a human donor in good health. The gene calls are TRBV7-2 and TRBJ1-4; the D gene is possibly TRBD1 (6 bases). CDR3 sequence reads: CASSFQRTVATNEKLFF. CDR3 nucleotides: TGTGCCAGCAGCTTTCAACGGACAGTAGCAACTAATGAAAAACTGTTTTTT. The full variable domain, rest sourced from reference TRBV7-2 and TRBJ1-4, is GAGVSQSPSNKVTEKGKDVELRCDPISGHTALYWYRQSLGQGLEFLIYFQGNSAPDKSGLPSDRFSAERTGGSVSTLTIQRTQQEDSAVYLCASSFQRTVATNEKLFFGSGTQLSVL.